The TCR beta chain described here comes from a study of T cell repertoires in cytomegalovirus infection (dated by TCRdb to between 2018 and 2021). Looking at the study overall: Donor HLA type was relevant to the analysis, because carriage of CMV infection together with the matching HLA type was indicated by public TCR beta signatures.

General study outcomes and caveats: The ex vivo response was dominated by HLA-C-restricted CMV-specific TCR beta clonotypes, which also provided the single most frequent clonotype in two of eight donors. In both this cohort and an independent cohort of some 350 donors, the cumulative frequency of public TCR beta family members distinguished carriers of CMV infection plus the relevant HLA type.

Points on this clonotype: Its antigen is still unknown. Within one base of it there is no much larger clone, and no base qualities were kept.

Trimming at the junction amounts to 2 bases on V and 9 bases on J, and the germline ends lie 17 bases apart. From the germline V gene, CDR1 is MNHEY and CDR2 is SVGAGI. Spanning cysteine to phenylalanine, the CDR3 consists of 15 amino acids. This entry keeps only the CDR3 DNA: 45 bases, framed from base 1. Sequencer: Illumina HiSeq 1500. TCRdb applied fastp at Q25 and MiXCR to the public reads, then kept only in-frame beta chains. Rows with one shared CDR3 protein collapse into an entry with the most common genes and DNA. This sample gives around 280,000 distinct CDR3 sequences in total; roughly a tenth of them show up just once. Around 2.5% of the sample comes from the top ten.

The rearranged chain carries TRBV6-5 and TRBJ2-1; the D gene is unclear. The sample was PBMCs. The receptor comes from a human donor in good health (CMV status not recorded). Some clones in this sample may be carry-over from other donors' samples. The CDR3 in this case is CASSYKGTSLSEQFF. At the DNA level, the sequence is TGTGCCAGCAGTTACAAGGGAACAAGCTTAAGTGAGCAGTTCTTC.